The 11 T cell receptor beta chains given below trace back to one sample, sequenced in a study of beta chain features in type 1 diabetes. Broader study findings: TCRB CDR3s were moderately but significantly shorter in Type 1 diabetes patients in all four CD4+ subsets.

The authors reverse transcribed all of the isolated RNA, so sequencing captured expressed TCRB transcripts. Profiled with immunoSEQ multiplex PCR; TCRdb holds only in-frame clones, not every one. The table has under 300,000 clones, 20% seen once; the top ten hold 0.028%. These receptors have no identified antigens. Sequencing was done on a sample of naive CD4+ T cells from blood. The receptors were sampled from a woman aged 40 to 49 with type 1 diabetes.

This clone was counted a few times. The chain employs TRBV28 and TRBJ1-2, with D possibly being TRBD1 (6 bases). The germline CDR1 and CDR2 sequences are MDHEN and SYDVKM. V lost 3 bases and J 4 bases, leaving 9 bases between the germline ends. The CDR3 is 13 amino acids. The CDR3 protein is CASSLRTVYGYTF. CDR3 in DNA: TGTGCCAGCAGTTTGCGGACAGTCTATGGCTACACCTTC.

The V call is TRBV5-1, the J call TRBJ1-3; weak D call: TRBD1 (5 bases). The germline CDR1 and CDR2 sequences are SGHRS and YFSETQ. V dropped 4 bases and J dropped 0 bases, with 5 bases sitting between them. This CDR3 has 13 residues. CDR3 bases: TGCGCCAGCAGCCAGGGCTCTGGAAACACCATATATTTT. The encoded protein is CASSQGSGNTIYF.

This clone was found a few times. This chain connects TRBV2 to TRBJ1-2, with D perhaps matching TRBD1 (5 bases). The CDR3 has 15 residues. Between the trimmed V and J ends, which lost 2 bases and 2 bases, there was a span of 12 bases. Germline V CDR1 and CDR2: SNHLY, FYNNEI. The CDR3, as DNA: TGTGCCAGCAGTGAACGGGGGAGGTCAAACTATGGCTACACCTTC. Its translation is CASSERGRSNYGYTF.

This clone was picked up a small number of times. The chain joins TRBV7-2 to TRBJ2-3; TRBD2 agrees at 14 bases. The V segment lost 4 bases and the J segment 7 bases; nucleotides outside the gene matches: 4. The length of the CDR3 is 15 residues. Germline V gives CDR1 SGHTA, CDR2 FQGNSA. CDR3 nucleotides: TGTGCCAGCAGCTCGGGACTAGCGGGGGTTTATACGCAGTATTTT. It translates to CASSSGLAGVYTQYF. Based on the CDR3 plus reference TRBV7-2 and TRBJ2-3, the full variable domain is GAGVSQSPSNKVTEKGKDVELRCDPISGHTALYWYRQSLGQGLEFLIYFQGNSAPDKSGLPSDRFSAERTGGSVSTLTIQRTQQEDSAVYLCASSSGLAGVYTQYFGPGTRLTVL.

This chain joins TRBV28 and TRBJ2-7; tentative D call: TRBD1 (5 bases). This CDR3 spans 15 amino acids. The V and J ends lost 3 bases and 1 base respectively, with 13 bases between them. CDR1 and CDR2 (germline): MDHEN, SYDVKM. For the CDR3, the DNA is TGTGCCAGCAGTTTGTTTGGGGCCCTATCCTACGAGCAGTACTTC. Translated: CASSLFGALSYEQYF.

The chain is built from TRBV19 and TRBJ2-1; 12 bases align to TRBD2. Unmatched junction bases numbered 6, after V lost 4 bases and J lost 5 bases. From germline, CDR1 is LNHDA and CDR2 SQIVND (reference sequence). There are 16 residues in the CDR3. The CDR3 coding sequence is TGTGCCAGTAGTACCCGGACTAGCGGGAAGCACAATGAGCAGTTCTTC. This translates into CASSTRTSGKHNEQFF.

The chain has TRBV30 and TRBJ1-4; D is unclear. Between the trimmed V and J ends, which lost 0 bases and 8 bases, there was a span of 7 bases. Germline lookup yields CDR1 GTSNPN and CDR2 SVGIG (reference sequence). The CDR3 runs to 12 residues. The CDR3 nucleotides read TGTGCCTGGAGTGTACAGCCAGAAAAACTGTTTTTT. It is translated as CAWSVQPEKLFF.

The rearrangement links TRBV5-4 to TRBJ2-3; D is unresolved. From germline, CDR1 is SGHNT and CDR2 YYREEE (reference sequence). The CDR3 has 16 amino acids. The V gene lost 4 bases and the J gene lost 0 bases, with 15 bases spanning the gap. CDR3 DNA: TGTGCCAGCAGCCGAGGAAGCTCTACTAGCACAGATACGCAGTATTTT. Translation gives CASSRGSSTSTDTQYF.

The DNA for the CDR3 is TGTGCCAGCTCACCACGTAGCGGGGGGTTAGATGAGCAGTTCTTC. As protein: CASSPRSGGLDEQFF. This chain links TRBV18 with TRBJ2-1, with TRBD2 matching over 10 bases. CDR3 size: 15 residues. Germline V lookup: CDR1 KGHSH, CDR2 LQKENI. Losses at the gene ends were 1 base for V and 8 bases for J; bases not matched to a gene: 5.

This clone appeared a few times. The CDR3 DNA follows: TGTGCCAGCAGTCTAGATTATTCACCCCTCCACTTT. Translation: CASSLDYSPLHF. This chain uses TRBV2 with TRBJ1-6; D gene uncertain. This CDR3 spans 12 amino acids. The ends were cut back, 5 bases at V and 8 bases at J, with 7 bases in the middle. Germline CDR1 SNHLY, CDR2 FYNNEI.

This clone has a handful of counts. V usage is TRBV7-2 and J usage is TRBJ1-5; 8 bases are shared with TRBD1. Germline CDR1 SGHTA, CDR2 FQGNSA. The length of the CDR3 is 16 residues. J was trimmed by 4 bases and V by 6 bases; bases with no gene match: 11. CDR3 coding DNA: TGTGCCAGCAGTCGTGCAAGGACAGGGCCTAATCAGCCCCAGCATTTT. This encodes CASSRARTGPNQPQHF.